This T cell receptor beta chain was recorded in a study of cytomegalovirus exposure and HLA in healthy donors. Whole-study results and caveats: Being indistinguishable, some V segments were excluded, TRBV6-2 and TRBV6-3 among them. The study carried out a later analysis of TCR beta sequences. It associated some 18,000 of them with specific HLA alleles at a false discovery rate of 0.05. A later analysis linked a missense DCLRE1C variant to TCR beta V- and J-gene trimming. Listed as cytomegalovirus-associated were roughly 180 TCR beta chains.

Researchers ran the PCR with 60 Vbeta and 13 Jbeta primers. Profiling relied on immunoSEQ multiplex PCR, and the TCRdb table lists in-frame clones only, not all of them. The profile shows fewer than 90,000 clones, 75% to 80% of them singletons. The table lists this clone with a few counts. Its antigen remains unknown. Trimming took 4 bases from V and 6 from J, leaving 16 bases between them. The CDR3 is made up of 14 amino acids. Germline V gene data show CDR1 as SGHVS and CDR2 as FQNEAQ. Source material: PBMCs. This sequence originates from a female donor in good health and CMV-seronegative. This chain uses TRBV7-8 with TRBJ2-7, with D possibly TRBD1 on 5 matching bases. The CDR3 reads CASSSTQGNVEQYF. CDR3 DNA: TGTGCCAGCAGCTCCACCCAGGGAAACGTCGAGCAGTACTTC.